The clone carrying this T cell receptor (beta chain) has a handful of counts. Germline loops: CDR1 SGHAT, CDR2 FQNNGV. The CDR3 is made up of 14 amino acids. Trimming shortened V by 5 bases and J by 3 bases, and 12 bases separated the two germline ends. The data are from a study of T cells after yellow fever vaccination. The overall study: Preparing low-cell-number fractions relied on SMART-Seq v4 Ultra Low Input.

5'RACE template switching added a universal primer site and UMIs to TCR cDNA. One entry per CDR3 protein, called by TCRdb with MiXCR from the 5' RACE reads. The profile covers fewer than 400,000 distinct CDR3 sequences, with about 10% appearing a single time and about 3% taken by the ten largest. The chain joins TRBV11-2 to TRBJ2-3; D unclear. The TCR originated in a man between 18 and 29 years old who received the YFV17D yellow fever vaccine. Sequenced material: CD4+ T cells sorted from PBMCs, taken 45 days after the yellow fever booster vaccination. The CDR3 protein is CASSPGLQTDTQYF. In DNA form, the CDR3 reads TGTGCCAGCAGCCCCGGCTTGCAGACAGATACGCAGTATTTT.